This T cell receptor beta chain was captured in a study of T cells in Graves' hyperthyroidism and ophthalmopathy. Whole-study findings and limits: Blood samples included most of the expanded thyroid clonotypes exceeding 0.001.

Regions amplified from RNA transcripts were the TCR beta CDR3 regions. A first-round RT-PCR of the TCR CDR3 used the HTBI primer set. Each CDR3 protein is one row after TCRdb ran MiXCR on the multiplex PCR reads. The sample shows about 710,000 distinct CDR3 sequences, about 16% of them seen only once. In its sample, this clonotype was seen a few times. Its antigen is unknown. Deletions cut 5 bases from V and 8 bases from J, with 19 bases between. The CDR3 runs 14 residues. Germline lookup yields CDR1 SGHDT and CDR2 YYEEEE. V is TRBV5-6 and J is TRBJ1-2; D may be TRBD1 (6 bases). Input material: blood. This clonotype was obtained from a man younger than 35 with Graves' hyperthyroidism. CDR3 loop: CASRKTGYPRGYTF. For the CDR3, the DNA is TGTGCCAGCAGAAAAACAGGGTACCCGAGGGGCTACACCTTC. Supplemented by reference TRBV5-6 and TRBJ1-2, the full variable domain reads DAGVTQSPTHLIKTRGQQVTLRCSPKSGHDTVSWYQQALGQGPQFIFQYYEEEERQRGNFPDRFSGHQFPNYSSELNVNALLLGDSALYLCASRKTGYPRGYTFGSGTRLTVV.